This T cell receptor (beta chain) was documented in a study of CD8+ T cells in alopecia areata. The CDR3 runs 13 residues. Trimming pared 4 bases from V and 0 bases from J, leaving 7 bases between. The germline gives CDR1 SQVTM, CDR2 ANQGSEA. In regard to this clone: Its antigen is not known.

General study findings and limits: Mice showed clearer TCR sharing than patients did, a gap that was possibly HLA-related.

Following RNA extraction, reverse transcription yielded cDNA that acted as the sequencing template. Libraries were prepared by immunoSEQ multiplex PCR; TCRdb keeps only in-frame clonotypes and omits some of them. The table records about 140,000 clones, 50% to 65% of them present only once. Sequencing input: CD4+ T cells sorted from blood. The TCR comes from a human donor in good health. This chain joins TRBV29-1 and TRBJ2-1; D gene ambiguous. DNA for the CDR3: TGCAGCGTTGCGAGGAGCTCCTACAATGAGCAGTTCTTC. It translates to CSVARSSYNEQFF.